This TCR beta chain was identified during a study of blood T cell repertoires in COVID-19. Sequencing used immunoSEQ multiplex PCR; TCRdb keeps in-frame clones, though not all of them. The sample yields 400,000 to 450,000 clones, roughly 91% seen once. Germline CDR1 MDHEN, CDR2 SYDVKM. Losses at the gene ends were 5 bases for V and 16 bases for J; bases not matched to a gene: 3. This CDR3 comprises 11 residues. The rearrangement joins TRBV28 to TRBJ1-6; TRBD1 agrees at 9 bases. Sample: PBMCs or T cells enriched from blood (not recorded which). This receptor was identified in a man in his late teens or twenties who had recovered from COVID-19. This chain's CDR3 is CASSVDRGLHF. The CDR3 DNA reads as TGTGCCAGCAGTGTCGACAGGGGGCTCCACTTT.